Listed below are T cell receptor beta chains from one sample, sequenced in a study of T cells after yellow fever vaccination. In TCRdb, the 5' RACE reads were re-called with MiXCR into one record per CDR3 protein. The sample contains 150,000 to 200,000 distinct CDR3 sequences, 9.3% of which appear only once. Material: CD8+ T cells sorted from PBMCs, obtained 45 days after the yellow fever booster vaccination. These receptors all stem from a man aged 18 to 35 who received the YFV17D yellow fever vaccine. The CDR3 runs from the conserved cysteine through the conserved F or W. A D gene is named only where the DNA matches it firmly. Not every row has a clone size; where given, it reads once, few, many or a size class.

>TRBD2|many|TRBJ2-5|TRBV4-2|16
TGTGCCAGCAGCCAAGAGGTAGCGGGGACACAAGAGACCCAGTACTTC
CASSQEVAGTQETQYF
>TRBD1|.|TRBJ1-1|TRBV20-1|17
TGCAGTGCTTTCCCTGAGTTGGGACAGGGGCCGAACACTGAAGCTTTCTTT
CSAFPELGQGPNTEAFF
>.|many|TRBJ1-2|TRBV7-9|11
TGTGCCAGCAGCTTCGGGTCGCGCTACACCTTC
CASSFGSRYTF
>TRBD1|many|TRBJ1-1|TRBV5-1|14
TGCGCCAGCAGCTTCAGGACAGGAGGCACTGAAGCTTTCTTT
CASSFRTGGTEAFF
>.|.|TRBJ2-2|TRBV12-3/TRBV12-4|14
TGTGCCAGCAACAATCCTAGTAACACCGGGGAGCTGTTTTTT
CASNNPSNTGELFF
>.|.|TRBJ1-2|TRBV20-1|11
TGCAGCGAGGCCCGAGCCCATGGCTACACCTTC
CSEARAHGYTF
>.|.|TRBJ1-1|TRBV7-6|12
TGTGCCAGCAGCTTAGGACAGGATGAAGCTTTCTTT
CASSLGQDEAFF
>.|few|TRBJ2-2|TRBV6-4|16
TGTGCCAGCAGTGACTCCGGGCAGGGAGTTACCGGGGAGCTGTTTTTT
CASSDSGQGVTGELFF
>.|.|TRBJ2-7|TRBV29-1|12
TGCAGCGTGTACGACCCAGGCTACGAGCAGTACTTC
CSVYDPGYEQYF
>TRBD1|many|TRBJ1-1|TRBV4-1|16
TGCGCCAGCAGCCAAGAACAGGGGCCGCAACGGATAGAAGCTTTCTTT
CASSQEQGPQRIEAFF
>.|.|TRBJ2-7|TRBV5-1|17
TGCGCCAGCAGCTCGGGGGCTTCGCCCATGAGCTCCTACGAGCAGTACTTC
CASSSGASPMSSYEQYF
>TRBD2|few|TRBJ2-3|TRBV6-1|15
TGTGCCAGCAGTGGTCTAGCGGGGGACACAGATACGCAGTATTTT
CASSGLAGDTDTQYF